Sequencing of this T cell receptor (beta chain) was carried out in a study of post-analysis software for immune sequencing data. At the level of the study: Recorded subtypes: relapsing-remitting, secondary progressive, progressive-relapsing; some patients unannotated. The study, taken as a whole, reports: Same-batch samples co-clustered strongly by F measure. TRBV5-6, TRBV5-1 and TRBV20-1 were among a few TRBV segments more frequent in patients than controls. A significant reduction in normalized Chao1 diversity was observed in multiple sclerosis patients versus controls.

The germline CDR1 and CDR2 sequences are SNHLY and FYNNEI. The V end lost 8 bases, the J end lost 0 bases, and 10 bases lay between the germline ends. The CDR3 covers 14 residues. The count of this clonotype is one. As yet, its antigen is unknown. Unique molecular identifiers were built into the TCR beta cDNA libraries. There were 1 to 10 million T cells, and some 500,000 cDNA molecules came from them. TCRdb re-called the PCR reads through MiXCR, storing one row per CDR3 protein. Of some 700,000 distinct CDR3 sequences in the sample, over 45% were seen once. This TCR derives from a girl aged 2-10 years with multiple sclerosis. The V call is TRBV2, the J call TRBJ1-4; no firm D call. The sequenced sample consisted of blood. The CDR3 DNA sequence: TGTGCCAGCGACCCATCCACAACTAATGAAAAACTGTTTTTT. Amino acids: CASDPSTTNEKLFF. Full variable domain (outside the CDR3, taken from reference TRBV2 and TRBJ1-4): EPEVTQTPSHQVTQMGQEVILRCVPISNHLYFYWYRQILGQKVEFLVSFYNNEISEKSEIFDDQFSVERPDGSNFTLKIRSTKLEDSAMYFCASDPSTTNEKLFFGSGTQLSVL.